This T cell receptor beta chain was captured in a study of blood T cells in healthy people across ages. This CDR3 region has 14 residues. In germline, CDR1 is LGHDT, CDR2 YNNKEL (reference sequence). This clonotype was detected a few times. With a J-beta primer mix and a sample-barcoded 5' primer, a second PCR ran about 7 to 11 cycles. Each CDR3 protein is one row after TCRdb ran MiXCR on the 5' RACE reads. The sample yields about 1.8 million distinct CDR3 sequences, about 49% seen once. The sample was blood. The rearrangement links TRBV3-1 to TRBJ2-1; 7 bases line up with TRBD2. The J call is doubtful: the DNA matches TRBJ2-7 better. This TCR came from a woman aged 40 to 50 in good health. The CDR3 DNA reads TGTGCCAGCAGCCCGGCAGCGGGGACTGGGGAGCAGTACTTC. Its protein product is CASSPAAGTGEQYF.